The present TCR beta chain was sequenced within a study of blood T cell repertoires in COVID-19. Study at large: The United States, Italy and Spain supplied acute and convalescent COVID-19 samples. Sample material is recorded as cDNA or gDNA derived from T cells, B-cell-depleted T cells, or PBMCs.

Patients of the Seattle cohort, enrolled during active infection, were followed longitudinally. This CDR3 contains 18 residues. Germline V CDR1 and CDR2: LNHDA, SQIVND (reference sequence). Trimming took off 5 bases at V and 0 bases at J, with 20 bases between the two ends. Sequencing was performed with immunoSEQ multiplex PCR; in TCRdb, only in-frame clones are kept and a portion is missing. The sample lists about 180,000 clones, about 81% occurring once. The sequenced material came from peripheral blood. The J gene is TRBJ1-3, the V gene TRBV19, with D perhaps matching TRBD1 (5 bases). The sequence was collected from a woman older than 75 with COVID-19, enrolled during active disease. The CDR3 here is CASSVLIAGPSSGNTIYF. In nucleotides, the CDR3 is TGTGCCAGTAGTGTTCTAATCGCGGGGCCTTCCTCTGGAAACACCATATATTTT.